This is a list of T cell receptor beta chains from one sample in a study of PD-L1 blockade in urothelial cancer. Measured with immunoSEQ multiplex PCR; TCRdb has only the in-frame clones, and not every one. This table holds approximately 37,000 clones, more than 70% found once. The starting material was PBMCs, obtained around atezolizumab (anti-PD-L1) treatment. These receptors were obtained from a man between 60 and 75 years old with urothelial cancer. Each CDR3 is given with its conserved first and last residue. A D gene is named only where the DNA matches it firmly.

D gene: -; V gene: TRBV7-2; J gene: TRBJ1-2; CDR3 DNA: TGTGCCAGCAGCTTAGGCCAGATTAACTATGGCTACACCTTC; CDR3 protein: CASSLGQINYGYTF
D gene: -; V gene: TRBV11-3; J gene: TRBJ1-1; CDR3 DNA: TGTGCCAGCAGCTTAGGACAGCGTTCTGAAGCTTTCTTT; CDR3 protein: CASSLGQRSEAFF
D gene: TRBD1; V gene: TRBV20-1; J gene: TRBJ1-2; CDR3 DNA: TGCAGTGCTAGACAGGGGGGCGGCTACACCTTC; CDR3 protein: CSARQGGGYTF
D gene: TRBD1; V gene: TRBV19; J gene: TRBJ1-6; CDR3 DNA: TGTGCCAGTAGCGAACAGGGGTACAATTCACCCCTCCACTTT; CDR3 protein: CASSEQGYNSPLHF
D gene: -; V gene: TRBV6-1; J gene: TRBJ1-2; CDR3 DNA: TGTGCCAGTTATACGGGACTCTCCTATGGCTACACCTTC; CDR3 protein: CASYTGLSYGYTF
D gene: -; V gene: TRBV9; J gene: TRBJ2-5; CDR3 DNA: TGTGCCAGCAGCCCTAGGCTAACGGAGACCCAGTACTTC; CDR3 protein: CASSPRLTETQYF
D gene: TRBD2; V gene: TRBV27; J gene: TRBJ2-3; CDR3 DNA: TGTGCCAGCAGTTTAGCGGGGGTTAGCACAGATACGCAGTATTTT; CDR3 protein: CASSLAGVSTDTQYF
D gene: TRBD2; V gene: TRBV7-2; J gene: TRBJ2-4; CDR3 DNA: TGTGCCAGCAGCCCGCGGGAGGCCCTAGCCAAAAACATTCAGTACTTC; CDR3 protein: CASSPREALAKNIQYF
D gene: -; V gene: TRBV6-5; J gene: TRBJ2-1; CDR3 DNA: TGTGCCAGCAGTTTGTACAGGGCGCCATACAATGAGCAGTTCTTC; CDR3 protein: CASSLYRAPYNEQFF
D gene: TRBD2; V gene: TRBV28; J gene: TRBJ2-3; CDR3 DNA: TGTGCCAGCAGTGCCGGACTAGCGGGAGCCTCTGGGGAAGATACGCAGTATTTT; CDR3 protein: CASSAGLAGASGEDTQYF
D gene: TRBD1; V gene: TRBV6-5; J gene: TRBJ1-2; CDR3 DNA: TGTGCCAGCAGTCCACCAGGGGGAAGTGGTGGCTACACCTTC; CDR3 protein: CASSPPGGSGGYTF
D gene: TRBD1; V gene: TRBV6-5; J gene: TRBJ1-5; CDR3 DNA: TGTGCCAGCAGTGGGGGGACAGGGAGCAATCAGCCCCAGCATTTT; CDR3 protein: CASSGGTGSNQPQHF
D gene: TRBD2; V gene: TRBV7-2; J gene: TRBJ2-7; CDR3 DNA: TGTGCCAGCAGCTTAGCAGCGGGGGGCTACGAGCAGTACTTC; CDR3 protein: CASSLAAGGYEQYF
D gene: TRBD2; V gene: TRBV2; J gene: TRBJ2-1; CDR3 DNA: TGTGCCAGCAGCGCTCTAGCGGTAAACTCCTACAATGAGCAGTTCTTC; CDR3 protein: CASSALAVNSYNEQFF
D gene: TRBD1; V gene: TRBV19; J gene: TRBJ1-5; CDR3 DNA: TGTGCCAGTACCCCGACAGGGGGTGGTCAGCCCCAGCATTTT; CDR3 protein: CASTPTGGGQPQHF
D gene: TRBD1; V gene: TRBV7-2; J gene: TRBJ2-7; CDR3 DNA: TGTGCCAGCAGCAAGGCGTCATGGGACAGTAAATACGAGCAGTACTTC; CDR3 protein: CASSKASWDSKYEQYF
D gene: TRBD1; V gene: TRBV28; J gene: TRBJ2-5; CDR3 DNA: TGTGCCAGCAGTTTGGGACAGGGGGGTGGGCTTCGCGGGGCCGGGACCCAGTACTTC; CDR3 protein: CASSLGQGGGLRGAGTQYF